The next 9 T cell receptor beta chains were all read from a single sample in a study of sequential checkpoint blockade in melanoma. The repertoire was sequenced with immunoSEQ multiplex PCR; TCRdb's copy has only in-frame clones and lacks some. Of 3,000 to 4,000 clones listed, about 20% were seen once; the top ten hold 6.5% to 8%. The treatment was: randomized to nivolumab then ipilimumab (arm A) or the reverse (arm B). The source was tumor tissue (inferred from file names), collected from a patient given nivolumab and ipilimumab in sequence. These receptors were taken from a human donor with melanoma.

This chain links TRBV10-3 with TRBJ2-3, with 7 bases aligning to TRBD2. The CDR3 totals 17 residues. Germline CDR1 ENHRY, CDR2 SYGVKD. J was trimmed by 0 bases and V by 0 bases; bases with no gene match: 6. The CDR3 DNA follows: TGTGCCATCAGTGAGTCGATGAGCGGGGTTAGCACAGATACGCAGTATTTT. Residues: CAISESMSGVSTDTQYF.

The sample holds a few counts of this clone. The chain links TRBV9 to TRBJ2-2; D not resolved. Looked up from germline, CDR1 is SGDLS and CDR2 is YYNGEE. Trimming removed 0 bases at V and 6 bases at J, with 6 bases between. CDR3 length: 13 amino acids. This CDR3 reads CASSVGGPGELFF. The CDR3 nucleotides read TGTGCCAGCAGCGTAGGAGGCCCCGGGGAGCTGTTTTTT.

This clone is labeled medium-sized. The gene calls are TRBV11-3 and TRBJ2-7, with D tentatively TRBD2 (5 bases). The CDR3 totals 15 residues. CDR1 and CDR2 from the germline V gene are SGHNT and YENEEA. V gave up 3 bases and J gave up 1 base, with 13 bases separating them. The CDR3 loop is CASSLPMRGSYEQYF. CDR3 bases: TGTGCCAGCAGCTTGCCCATGAGAGGGTCCTACGAGCAGTACTTC.

This clone is classed as large. This rearrangement joins TRBV6-8 to TRBJ1-1; TRBD1 agrees at 9 bases. Germline-derived CDR1 and CDR2 are MNHGY and SAAAGT. V was pared by 5 bases and J by 1 base, with 2 bases of the junction left unmatched. The length of the CDR3 is 14 residues. CDR3 region: CASSVGQGNTEAFF. The CDR3 DNA reads as TGTGCCAGCAGTGTGGGACAGGGGAACACTGAAGCTTTCTTT.

This clone is termed medium-sized. This chain connects TRBV11-3 to TRBJ2-1; the match to TRBD1 covers 7 bases. This CDR3 is built from 16 residues. After removal of 5 bases from V and 6 bases from J, the junction contained 13 bases not matched to a gene. CDR1 and CDR2 (germline): SGHNT, YENEEA. CDR3 in DNA: TGTGCCAGCAGCGCGCGACAGGGAACTAAAGGCAATGAGCAGTTCTTC. Its protein product is CASSARQGTKGNEQFF.

The chain combines TRBV9 with TRBJ2-3; D tentatively fits TRBD1 or TRBD2 (5 bases each). The V end was cut by 6 bases, the J end by 0 bases, with 14 bases between. Looked up from germline, CDR1 is SGDLS and CDR2 is YYNGEE. CDR3 length: 15 amino acids. The CDR3 protein is CASNTGTRSTDTQYF. The CDR3 coding sequence is TGTGCCAGCAACACCGGGACCCGAAGCACAGATACGCAGTATTTT.

V usage is TRBV19 and J usage is TRBJ1-5, with TRBD1 matching over 7 bases. The V gene end was trimmed by 3 bases and the J gene end by 1 base; junction bases not matched to a gene: 3. The CDR3 runs 15 residues. Germline CDR1 reads LNHDA; CDR2 reads SQIVND (reference sequence). The CDR3 sequence: CASSIGRGSNQPQHF. CDR3 in DNA: TGTGCCAGTAGTATCGGCAGGGGGAGCAATCAGCCCCAGCATTTT.

The rearrangement joins TRBV19 to TRBJ2-5, with 8 bases matching TRBD1. This CDR3 spans 16 amino acids. Germline V lookup: CDR1 LNHDA, CDR2 SQIVND (reference sequence). J gave up 1 base and V 5 bases, and 9 bases lay outside the gene matches. The CDR3 is CASSPAGGRPQETQYF. In DNA, the CDR3 is TGTGCCAGTAGTCCCGCAGGGGGCAGGCCCCAAGAGACCCAGTACTTC.

The chain joins TRBV15 to TRBJ2-7, with 9 bases that match TRBD1. The trim removed 3 bases at V and 4 bases at J, leaving 7 bases unmatched. The length of the CDR3 is 15 residues. In germline, CDR1 is LNHNV, CDR2 YYDKDF (reference sequence). The CDR3 reads CATSSARDRVYEQYF. The DNA of the CDR3 is TGTGCCACCAGCAGCGCCCGGGACAGGGTTTACGAGCAGTACTTC.